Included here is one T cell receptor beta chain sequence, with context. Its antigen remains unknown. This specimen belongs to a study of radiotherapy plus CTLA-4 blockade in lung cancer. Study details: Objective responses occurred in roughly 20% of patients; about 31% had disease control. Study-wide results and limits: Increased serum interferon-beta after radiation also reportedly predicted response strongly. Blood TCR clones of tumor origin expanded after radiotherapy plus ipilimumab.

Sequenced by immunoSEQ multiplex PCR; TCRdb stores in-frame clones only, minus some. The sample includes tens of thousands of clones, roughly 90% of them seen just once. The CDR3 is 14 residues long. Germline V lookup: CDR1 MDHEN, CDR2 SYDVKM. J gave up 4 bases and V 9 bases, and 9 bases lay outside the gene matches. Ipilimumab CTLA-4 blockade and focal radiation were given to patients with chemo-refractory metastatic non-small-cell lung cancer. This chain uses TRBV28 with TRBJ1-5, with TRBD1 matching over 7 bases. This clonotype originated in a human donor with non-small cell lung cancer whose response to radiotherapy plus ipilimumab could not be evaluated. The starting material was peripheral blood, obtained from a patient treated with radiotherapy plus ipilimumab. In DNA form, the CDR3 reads TGTGCCAGGACAGGGATCGTGAGGAATCAGCCCCAGCATTTT. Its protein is CARTGIVRNQPQHF.